This TCR beta chain was captured by sequencing in a study of OX40 agonist ivuxolimab in advanced cancers. For the study at large: Across the patients, intravenous ivuxolimab was delivered every 2 weeks at 0.01 to 10 mg/kg.

The table came from immunoSEQ multiplex PCR; TCRdb's copy has only in-frame clones and leaves some out. The data contain fewer than 90,000 clones, about 85% of them singletons. The CDR3 loop spans 14 amino acids. Germline V gives CDR1 LNHNV, CDR2 YYDKDF (reference sequence). V shed 4 bases and J shed 7 bases, with 17 bases lying between them. If patients had autoimmune disease history or systemic immunosuppression, they were excluded. This clone was counted between two and nine times. This sequence was found in an adult with an advanced solid tumor such as melanoma, head and neck, liver or kidney cancer. The J gene is TRBJ2-7, the V gene TRBV15, with D uncertain. Sequences were derived from CD4+ or CD8+ T cells sorted from blood, sampled in a trial of the OX40 agonist ivuxolimab. CDR3 amino acids: CATSIPPRSLEQYF. The DNA for the CDR3 is TGTGCCACCAGCATACCTCCCAGGTCGTTGGAGCAGTACTTC. Filled out from reference TRBV15 and TRBJ2-7, the complete variable domain reads DAMVIQNPRYQVTQFGKPVTLSCSQTLNHNVMYWYQQKSSQAPKLLFHYYDKDFNNEADTPDNFQSRRPNTSFCFLDIRSPGLGDTAMYLCATSIPPRSLEQYFGPGTRLTVT.